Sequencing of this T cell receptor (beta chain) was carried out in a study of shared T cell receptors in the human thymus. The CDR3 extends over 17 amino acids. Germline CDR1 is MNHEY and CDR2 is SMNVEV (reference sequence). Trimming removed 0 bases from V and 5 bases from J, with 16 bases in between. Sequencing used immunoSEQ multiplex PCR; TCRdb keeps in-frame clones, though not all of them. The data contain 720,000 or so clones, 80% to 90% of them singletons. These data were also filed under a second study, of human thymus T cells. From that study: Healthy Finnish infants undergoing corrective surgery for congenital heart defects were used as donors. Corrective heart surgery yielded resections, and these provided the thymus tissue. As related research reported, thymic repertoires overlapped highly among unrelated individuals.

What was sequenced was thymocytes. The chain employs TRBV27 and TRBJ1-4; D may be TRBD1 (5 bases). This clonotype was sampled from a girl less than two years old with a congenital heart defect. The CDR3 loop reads CASSLSGAGGENEKLFF. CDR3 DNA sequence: TGTGCCAGCAGTTTATCGGGAGCGGGGGGAGAGAATGAAAAACTGTTTTTT.